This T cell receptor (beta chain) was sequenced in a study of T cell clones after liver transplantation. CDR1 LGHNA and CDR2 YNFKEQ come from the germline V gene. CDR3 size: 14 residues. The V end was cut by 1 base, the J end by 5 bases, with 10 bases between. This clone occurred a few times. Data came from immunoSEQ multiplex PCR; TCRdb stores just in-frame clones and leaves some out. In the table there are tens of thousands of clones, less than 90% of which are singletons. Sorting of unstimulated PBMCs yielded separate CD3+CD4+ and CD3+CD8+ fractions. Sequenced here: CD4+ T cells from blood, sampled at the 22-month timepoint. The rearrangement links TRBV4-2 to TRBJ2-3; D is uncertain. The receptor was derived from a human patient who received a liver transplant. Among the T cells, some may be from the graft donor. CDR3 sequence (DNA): TGTGCCAGCAGCCAAGGTGTTTCGGGAGATACGCAGTATTTT. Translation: CASSQGVSGDTQYF.